The rows below give T cell receptor beta chains drawn from one sample of a study of T cell responses to AZD1222 COVID-19 vaccine. Here immunoSEQ multiplex PCR was the method, and the copy in TCRdb shows in-frame clones only, minus some. The table shows 110,000 or so clones, with about four fifths occurring only once. Material: peripheral blood, obtained on day 0 of AZD1222 vaccination. Source of these receptors: an adult in good health. Both conserved end residues are part of each CDR3. D genes are given only for firm matches. Where a row states a size, it is once, few, many or the class of an expanded clone; other rows omit it.

CDR3 length	V gene	J gene	D gene	clone size	CDR3 DNA	CDR3 protein
14	TRBV7-2	TRBJ2-1	.	.	TGTGCCAGCAGCCTCCCGGGATCCCAACTAGGGCAGTTCTTC	CASSLPGSQLGQFF
12	TRBV10-3	TRBJ1-4	.	.	TGTGCCATCAGTGAGTCGTGGGAAAAACTGTTTTTT	CAISESWEKLFF
15	TRBV2	TRBJ1-1	.	.	TGTGCCAGCAGTGACCTTGGGGGAATGAACACTGAAGCTTTCTTT	CASSDLGGMNTEAFF
14	TRBV7-2	TRBJ2-5	.	once	TGTGCCAGCAGCTCTTACGGCGGGGTAGAGACCCAGTACTTC	CASSSYGGVETQYF
13	TRBV3-1/TRBV3-2	TRBJ2-3	.	.	TGTGCCAGCAGCCAAGTGGAAGGGGATACGCAGTATTTT	CASSQVEGDTQYF
11	TRBV4-1	TRBJ2-3	.	.	TGCGCCAGCAGTCAGGGGGATACGCAGTATTTT	CASSQGDTQYF
13	TRBV7-3	TRBJ2-1	.	.	TGTGCCAGCAGCTTACAAAATGGCCATGAGCAGTTCTTC	CASSLQNGHEQFF
15	TRBV9	TRBJ1-4	.	once	TGTGCCAGCAGCGTAGGAGGGAGCCCAGGTGAAAAACTGTTTTTT	CASSVGGSPGEKLFF
13	TRBV27	TRBJ1-2	TRBD1	.	TGTGCCAGCAGGACCACGGGACAGGGATACTACACCTTC	CASRTTGQGYYTF
13	TRBV7-9	TRBJ1-1	TRBD1	.	TGTGCCAGCAGCGCCCGGACAGGGGCTGAAGCTTTCTTT	CASSARTGAEAFF
17	TRBV28	TRBJ2-7	.	.	TGTGCCAGCAGTTTTAGGCCGGGGTCAACAGGGAGCTACGAGCAGTACTTC	CASSFRPGSTGSYEQYF
13	TRBV10-3	TRBJ2-5	.	.	TGTGCCATCAGTCGGGGGGCCGGAGAGACCCAGTACTTC	CAISRGAGETQYF
15	TRBV4-1	TRBJ2-1	TRBD1	.	TGCGCCAGCAGCCAAGTGGGACAGGGAGGAAATGAGCAGTTCTTC	CASSQVGQGGNEQFF
13	TRBV5-1	TRBJ2-3	TRBD1	.	TGCGCCAGCAGCCTTACAGGGGGAGATACGCAGTATTTT	CASSLTGGDTQYF
16	TRBV18	TRBJ2-3	.	.	TGTGCCAGCTCACCCGCCATCCTACAGAGCACAGATACGCAGTATTTT	CASSPAILQSTDTQYF
15	TRBV30	TRBJ1-5	TRBD1	.	TGTGCCTGGAGTTCCGGGACAGGGGGCTTCCAGCCCCAGCATTTT	CAWSSGTGGFQPQHF
14	TRBV6-5	TRBJ1-2	TRBD1	few	TGTGCCAGCAGCCGGGACAGGGCTCCCTATGGCTACACCTTC	CASSRDRAPYGYTF
13	TRBV7-9	TRBJ1-2	.	.	TGTGCCAGCAGCTTAGTCCCGGTCTATGGCTACACCTTC	CASSLVPVYGYTF
15	TRBV7-2	TRBJ2-1	TRBD2	.	TGTGCCAGCAGCCGTAGCGGGGGGGCCTACAATGAGCAGTTCTTC	CASSRSGGAYNEQFF
17	TRBV5-6	TRBJ2-2	.	few	TGTGCCAGCAGCTTGGAGGGTGGTCTTCCTAACACCGGGGAGCTGTTTTTT	CASSLEGGLPNTGELFF
11	TRBV11-2	TRBJ1-6	.	.	TGTGCCAGCAGCTTAGAGGGGCCCCTCCACTTT	CASSLEGPLHF
15	TRBV19	TRBJ1-2	TRBD1	.	TGTGCCAGCCGAGCTACAGGGGGTGTGGACTATGGCTACACCTTC	CASRATGGVDYGYTF
14	TRBV27	TRBJ1-1	TRBD1	.	TGTGCCAGCAGCCTAGGGGGCGCGGGCACTGAAGCTTTCTTT	CASSLGGAGTEAFF
16	TRBV6-5	TRBJ1-1	TRBD1	once	TGTGCCAGCAGTTACTCGAGGGGGACAGGTACGAGAGAAGCTTTCTTT	CASSYSRGTGTREAFF
15	TRBV19	TRBJ1-1	.	.	TGTGCCAGTAGTATAGCTGCATTAGGGAACACTGAAGCTTTCTTT	CASSIAALGNTEAFF
15	TRBV6-5	TRBJ2-5	.	.	TGTGCCAGCAGGCCCGGGACTGGAGAGGTGGAGACCCAGTACTTC	CASRPGTGEVETQYF
13	TRBV27	TRBJ1-3	.	few	TGTGCCAGCAGTTTGATGGGTGGGCAAGCCATATATTTT	CASSLMGGQAIYF
16	TRBV4-3	TRBJ1-2	.	.	TGCGCCAGCAGCCATACTCCAGGGGCCCCCAACTATGGCTACACCTTC	CASSHTPGAPNYGYTF
14	TRBV18	TRBJ1-1	.	.	TGTGCCAGCTCACCTAAGGCAATGAACACTGAAGCTTTCTTT	CASSPKAMNTEAFF
16	TRBV7-2	TRBJ2-5	TRBD2	once	TGTGCCAGCAGCTTGGCCCTACTAGCGGGGCCAGAGACCCAGTACTTC	CASSLALLAGPETQYF
14	TRBV19	TRBJ1-5	.	.	TGTGCCAGCACGGTCGGGTTTGGCAATCAGCCCCAGCATTTT	CASTVGFGNQPQHF
15	TRBV2	TRBJ2-5	.	.	TGTGCCAGCAGTGAGGGGGACTTTTATCAAGAGACCCAGTACTTC	CASSEGDFYQETQYF
15	TRBV6-5	TRBJ1-2	.	.	TGTGCCAGCAGTTCCCTTTCTGGAGGGAACTATGGCTACACCTTC	CASSSLSGGNYGYTF
17	TRBV29-1	TRBJ1-2	.	.	TGCAGCGTTGAATGGACCCATTTCCAGGGGCGGAATGATGGCTACACCTTC	CSVEWTHFQGRNDGYTF
16	TRBV19	TRBJ1-2	TRBD1	.	TGTGCCAGTAGTATCATTCAGGGGGGGCCGGGTGGATCCTACACCTTC	CASSIIQGGPGGSYTF
15	TRBV3-1/TRBV3-2	TRBJ1-1	TRBD1	once	TGTGCCAGCAGCCAAGGGGCAGGGGGGAACACTGAAGCTTTCTTT	CASSQGAGGNTEAFF
14	TRBV12-1	TRBJ1-6	.	.	TGTGCCAGCAGCTGGGGACTATATAATTCACCCCTCCACTTT	CASSWGLYNSPLHF
16	TRBV2	TRBJ1-3	.	.	TGTGCCAGCACGAGCCCGACGACAGTTTCTGGAAACACCATATATTTT	CASTSPTTVSGNTIYF
14	TRBV5-1	TRBJ2-3	TRBD2	.	TGCGCCAGCAAGGGCGGGGGGGTTACAGATACGCAGTATTTT	CASKGGGVTDTQYF
13	TRBV6-4	TRBJ2-1	TRBD1	.	TGTGCCAGCAGCTCGGACAGGGTCGCTGAGCAGTTCTTC	CASSSDRVAEQFF
17	TRBV10-3	TRBJ1-1	.	.	TGTGCCATCACCAAGACAGGCAGCCCAAGCTTGAACACTGAAGCTTTCTTT	CAITKTGSPSLNTEAFF
15	TRBV7-2	TRBJ2-7	TRBD2	.	TGTGCCAGCAGCATGACTAGCGGGGTTTCCTACGAGCAGTACTTC	CASSMTSGVSYEQYF